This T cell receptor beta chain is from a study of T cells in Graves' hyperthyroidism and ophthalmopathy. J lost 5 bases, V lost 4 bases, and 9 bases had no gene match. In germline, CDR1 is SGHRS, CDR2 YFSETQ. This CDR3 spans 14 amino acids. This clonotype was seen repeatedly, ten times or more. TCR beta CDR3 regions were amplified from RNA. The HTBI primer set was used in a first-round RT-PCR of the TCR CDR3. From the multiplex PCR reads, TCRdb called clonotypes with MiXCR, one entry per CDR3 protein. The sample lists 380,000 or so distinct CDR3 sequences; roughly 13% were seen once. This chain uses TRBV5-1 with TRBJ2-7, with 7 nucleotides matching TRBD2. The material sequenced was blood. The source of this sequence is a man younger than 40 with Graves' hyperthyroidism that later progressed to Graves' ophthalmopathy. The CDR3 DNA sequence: TGCGCCAGCAGCCTCGGACTAGAGGCTCACGAGCAGTACTTC. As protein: CASSLGLEAHEQYF.